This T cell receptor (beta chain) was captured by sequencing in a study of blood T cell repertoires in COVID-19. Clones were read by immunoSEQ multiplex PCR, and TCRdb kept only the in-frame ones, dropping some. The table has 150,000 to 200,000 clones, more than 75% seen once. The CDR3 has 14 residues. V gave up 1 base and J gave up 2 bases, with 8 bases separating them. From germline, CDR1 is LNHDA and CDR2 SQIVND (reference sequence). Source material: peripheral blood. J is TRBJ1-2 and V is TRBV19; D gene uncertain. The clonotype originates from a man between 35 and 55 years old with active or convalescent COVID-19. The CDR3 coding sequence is TGTGCCAGTAGTATAGGGGGAGCGAACTATGGCTACACCTTC. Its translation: CASSIGGANYGYTF.